One sample yielded the 29 T cell receptor beta chains listed below, sequenced in a study of T cells in Graves' hyperthyroidism and ophthalmopathy. The source material, RNA transcripts, was used to amplify TCR beta CDR3 regions. An initial round of RT-PCR targeting the TCR CDR3 relied on the HTBI primer set. TCRdb itself ran the multiplex PCR reads through MiXCR, one entry per CDR3 protein. The data show around 690,000 distinct CDR3 sequences, 17% seen once. Input material: blood. The receptors were gathered from a man aged 45-65 years with Graves' hyperthyroidism.

The gene calls are TRBV3-1 and TRBJ1-6, with unresolved D. The V end lost 3 bases, the J end lost 9 bases, and 12 bases lay between the germline ends. This CDR3 has 14 residues. Per germline, CDR1 LGHDT and CDR2 YNNKEL (reference sequence). The CDR3 here is CASSHHRESSPLHF. CDR3 sequence (DNA): TGTGCCAGCAGCCACCATAGGGAAAGTTCACCCCTCCACTTT.

This clonotype turned up a few times. The chain employs TRBV7-2 and TRBJ2-2, with 10 bases lining up with TRBD2. CDR3 length: 16 residues. Germline values: CDR1 SGHTA, CDR2 FQGNSA. V was pared by 2 bases and J by 6 bases, with 6 bases of the junction left unmatched. The CDR3, as DNA: TGTGCCAGCAGCTTACTAGCGGGAGATCTCGCCGGGGAGCTGTTTTTT. Amino acids: CASSLLAGDLAGELFF.

This clonotype was seen ten or more times. The genes are TRBV7-9 and TRBJ1-6; 7 nucleotides match TRBD1. From germline, CDR1 is SEHNR and CDR2 FQNEAQ (reference sequence). After removal of 0 bases from V and 1 base from J, the junction contained 3 bases not matched to a gene. This CDR3 is 17 amino acids long. The CDR3 protein is CASSLAQGVSYNSPLHF. In DNA form, the CDR3 reads TGTGCCAGCAGCTTAGCGCAGGGGGTATCCTATAATTCACCCCTCCACTTT.

This clonotype was seen a few times. This sequence joins TRBV15 and TRBJ2-2, with 7 bases aligning to TRBD2. Germline V lookup: CDR1 LNHNV, CDR2 YYDKDF (reference sequence). This CDR3 has 17 amino acids. Unmatched junction bases numbered 10, after V lost 0 bases and J lost 6 bases. The DNA for the CDR3 is TGTGCCACCAGCAGAGATACAAGCGGGGCCCGGTCCGGGGAGCTGTTTTTT. Encoded protein: CATSRDTSGARSGELFF.

V is TRBV12-3 or TRBV12-4 and J is TRBJ1-1; D gene ambiguous. This CDR3 contains 13 residues. The ends were cut back, 3 bases at V and 4 bases at J, with 9 bases in the middle. The CDR3 region has the DNA TGTGCCAGCAGTTTGTCCGGGATCACTGAAGCTTTCTTT. Amino acid sequence: CASSLSGITEAFF.

The gene calls are TRBV10-3 and TRBJ2-3, with D perhaps matching TRBD1 (6 bases). The ends were cut back, 0 bases at V and 2 bases at J, with 9 bases in the middle. The CDR3 has 15 amino acids. Germline V gene data show CDR1 as ENHRY and CDR2 as SYGVKD. CDR3 sequence reads: CAISESNRVTDTQYF. The CDR3 DNA follows: TGTGCCATCAGTGAGTCGAACAGGGTCACAGATACGCAGTATTTT.

In its sample, this clonotype was seen a few times. This CDR3 is CSARYGAPDTQYF. The CDR3 DNA reads as TGCAGTGCTAGATACGGGGCCCCAGATACGCAGTATTTT. This chain connects TRBV20-1 to TRBJ2-3, with D perhaps given as TRBD1 or TRBD2 (5 bases each). Trimming cost V 2 bases and J 4 bases, with 10 bases left between them. The CDR3 loop spans 13 amino acids. CDR1 is DFQATT, CDR2 SNEGSKA, per germline (reference sequence).

There are a few counts of this clonotype. DNA for the CDR3: TGTGCCAGCAGCCAAGGACAGGGGCCCCCCCAAAACATTCAGTACTTC. Protein product: CASSQGQGPPQNIQYF. V is TRBV9 and J is TRBJ2-4; TRBD1 agrees at 9 bases. V lost 4 bases and J lost 5; bases outside the gene matches: 10. This CDR3 is 16 amino acids long. CDR1 is SGDLS, CDR2 YYNGEE, per germline.

The chain has TRBV15 and TRBJ2-3, with no clear D. V lost 3 bases and J 3 bases, leaving 7 bases between the germline ends. The CDR3 is made up of 13 amino acids. Per germline, CDR1 LNHNV and CDR2 YYDKDF (reference sequence). CDR3 protein: CATSSLMTDTQYF. The CDR3 region has the DNA TGTGCCACCAGCAGCCTGATGACAGATACGCAGTATTTT. The full variable domain, its missing parts supplied by reference TRBV15 and TRBJ2-3, is DAMVIQNPRYQVTQFGKPVTLSCSQTLNHNVMYWYQQKSSQAPKLLFHYYDKDFNNEADTPDNFQSRRPNTSFCFLDIRSPGLGDTAMYLCATSSLMTDTQYFGPGTRLTVL.

This clonotype has just a few counts. The V call is TRBV2, the J call TRBJ2-1; tentatively, D is TRBD2 (5 bases). Germline values: CDR1 SNHLY, CDR2 FYNNEI. The CDR3 is made up of 14 amino acids. The germline V and J ends were trimmed by 7 bases and 8 bases, with 18 bases remaining between them. The CDR3 nucleotides are TGTGCCAGCAATGGACGGGGTATCATATATGAGCAGTTCTTC. Protein: CASNGRGIIYEQFF.

The genes are TRBV27 and TRBJ2-7; TRBD2 matches 7 bases. The length of the CDR3 is 16 residues. Unmatched junction bases numbered 11, after V lost 4 bases and J lost 2 bases. The germline gives CDR1 MNHEY, CDR2 SMNVEV (reference sequence). CDR3 sequence (DNA): TGTGCCAGCAGTTCCCCCAGAAGCGGGGTGACCTACGAGCAGTACTTC. It specifies CASSSPRSGVTYEQYF.

The CDR3 DNA reads TGTGCCGGGGGCACAGGGTCGGCAACTAATGAAAAACTGTTTTTT. Its translation is CAGGTGSATNEKLFF. V is TRBV28 and J is TRBJ1-4; D perhaps matches TRBD1 (6 bases). Germline V gene sequence: CDR1 MDHEN, CDR2 SYDVKM. V was shortened by 11 bases and J by 0 bases, with 16 bases between the two germline ends. The CDR3 contains 15 residues.

In its sample, this clonotype was seen many times. The rearrangement links TRBV29-1 to TRBJ1-2, with D possibly TRBD1 on 6 matching bases. Germline V gene sequence: CDR1 SQVTM, CDR2 ANQGSEA. The CDR3 extends over 14 amino acids. V was cut by 6 bases and J by 6 bases, with 20 bases left in between. The CDR3 is CSVRRRGDDDGYTF. The CDR3 DNA sequence: TGCAGCGTCCGCCGGAGGGGGGATGACGATGGCTACACCTTC.

This clonotype was seen repeatedly, ten times or more. The V and J genes are TRBV19 and TRBJ1-1; no clear D. This CDR3 contains 14 residues. V gave up 2 bases and J gave up 1 base, with 8 bases separating them. The V gene's germline CDR1 is LNHDA and CDR2 SQIVND (reference sequence). The CDR3 DNA follows: TGTGCCAGTAGTATACAGGCAGGGAACACTGAAGCTTTCTTT. Its translation: CASSIQAGNTEAFF.

This clonotype was detected only once. The V gene is TRBV4-2, the J gene TRBJ2-2, with 9 nucleotides matching TRBD1. The V segment lost 0 bases and the J segment 3 bases; nucleotides outside the gene matches: 2. The CDR3 totals 16 residues. Germline V lookup: CDR1 LGHNA, CDR2 YNFKEQ. CDR3 loop: CASSQEGTGYTGELFF. CDR3 sequence (DNA): TGTGCCAGCAGCCAAGAGGGGACAGGGTACACCGGGGAGCTGTTTTTT.

There are many counts of this clonotype. The gene calls are TRBV20-1 and TRBJ1-6, with a possible D match to TRBD1 (5 bases). Per the germline V gene, CDR1 is DFQATT and CDR2 is SNEGSKA (reference sequence). V was trimmed by 6 bases and J by 7 bases, leaving 16 bases between them. This CDR3 is built from 14 residues. Written as DNA, the CDR3 is TGCAGTGCCCAAACTTGGGGGACCAATTCACCCCTCCACTTT. Protein product: CSAQTWGTNSPLHF.

This clonotype was detected many times. The chain couples TRBV11-2 to TRBJ2-4; no reliable D call. With 1 base removed from V and 0 bases from J, the gap between germline ends came to 10 bases. The CDR3 totals 16 residues. Germline V gives CDR1 SGHAT, CDR2 FQNNGV. The CDR3 DNA reads as TGTGCCAGCAGCTTAGGCGGATTCTTAGCCAAAAACATTCAGTACTTC. Protein: CASSLGGFLAKNIQYF.

This clonotype was recorded many times. V usage is TRBV24-1 and J usage is TRBJ1-1, with 9 bases fitting TRBD1. There are 13 residues in the CDR3. V dropped 7 bases and J dropped 6; count of bases not matched to a gene: 5. From germline, CDR1 is KGHDR and CDR2 SFDVKD. DNA for the CDR3: TGTGCCACCAGGGGACAGGGAATCTCTGAAGCTTTCTTT. Protein product: CATRGQGISEAFF.

This clonotype was counted ten times or more. The chain carries TRBV27 and TRBJ1-2, with D tentatively TRBD1 (5 bases). Trimming cost V 5 bases and J 7 bases, with 14 bases left between them. CDR3 size: 13 residues. The germline V gene encodes CDR1 MNHEY and CDR2 SMNVEV (reference sequence). The CDR3 region is CASSTTRESGYTF. The CDR3, as DNA: TGTGCCAGCAGTACAACCAGGGAATCTGGCTACACCTTC.

The rearrangement joins TRBV19 to TRBJ1-5; the D gene is possibly TRBD1 (5 bases). Per the germline V gene, CDR1 is LNHDA and CDR2 is SQIVND (reference sequence). CDR3 size: 20 residues. Trimming stripped 1 base from V and 2 bases from J, with 24 bases between. The CDR3 spells CASSIGGTFRGVLGNQPQHF. The CDR3 DNA reads TGTGCCAGTAGTATAGGCGGGACTTTTAGAGGAGTCTTAGGCAATCAGCCCCAGCATTTT.

This clonotype has at least ten counts. The CDR3 loop reads CASSLLGGTEEETQYF. For the CDR3, the DNA is TGTGCCAGCAGTTTATTAGGGGGGACAGAGGAAGAGACCCAGTACTTC. This chain uses TRBV28 with TRBJ2-5; a weak D match, TRBD1 (7 bases). Germline values: CDR1 MDHEN, CDR2 SYDVKM. The CDR3 runs to 16 residues. V was trimmed by 1 base and J by 3 bases, leaving 15 bases between them.

This clonotype was observed a handful of times. The CDR3 sequence: CASSRGAGAVSGELFF. CDR3 in DNA: TGTGCCAGCTCAAGGGGAGCGGGAGCGGTATCCGGGGAGCTGTTTTTT. V is TRBV18 and J is TRBJ2-2; 8 bases are a match to TRBD2. Germline V gene data show CDR1 as KGHSH and CDR2 as LQKENI. The CDR3 has 16 residues. V shed 5 bases and J 6 bases; nucleotides not matched to a gene: 11.

This clonotype was seen a few times. The V and J genes are TRBV11-2 and TRBJ1-4; D unresolved. Trimming took off 3 bases at V and 5 bases at J, with 16 bases between the two ends. The CDR3 runs 16 residues. Looked up from germline, CDR1 is SGHAT and CDR2 is FQNNGV. The CDR3, as DNA: TGTGCCAGCAGCTTGGCTCCGGGTCTGAGAAATGAAAAACTGTTTTTT. Residues: CASSLAPGLRNEKLFF.

In its sample, this clonotype was seen many times. One end of the junction is discordant with germline, which a read error may explain. The gene calls are TRBV28 and TRBJ2-5; a possible D gene is TRBD2 (6 bases). Germline CDR1 and CDR2: MDHEN and SYDVKM. The CDR3 has 15 residues. As DNA, the CDR3 is TGTGCCAGCAGTCTATGGGGGGTAGGCCAAGAGACCCAGTACTTC. Translation gives CASSLWGVGQETQYF.

The rearrangement links TRBV6-5 to TRBJ2-7, with 8 bases lining up with TRBD1. CDR1 and CDR2 from the germline V gene are MNHEY and SVGAGI. Trimming cost V 4 bases and J 5 bases; bases outside gene matches: 7. CDR3 size: 14 residues. CDR3 DNA: TGTGCCAGCAGTTCGCGACAGGGGTTCGACGAGCAGTACTTC. It translates to CASSSRQGFDEQYF.

A few counts support this clonotype. V is TRBV9 and J is TRBJ2-6; D is possibly TRBD2 (5 bases). The V end lost 4 bases, the J end lost 0 bases, and 14 bases lay between the germline ends. The CDR3 has 17 amino acids. The germline V gene has CDR1 SGDLS and CDR2 YYNGEE. CDR3 loop: CASSPRRTSSGANVLTF. CDR3 coding DNA: TGTGCCAGCAGCCCTCGGAGGACGAGCTCTGGGGCCAACGTCCTGACTTTC. Supplemented by reference TRBV9 and TRBJ2-6, the full variable domain reads DSGVTQTPKHLITATGQRVTLRCSPRSGDLSVYWYQQSLDQGLQFLIQYYNGEERAKGNILERFSAQQFPDLHSELNLSSLELGDSALYFCASSPRRTSSGANVLTFGAGSRLTVL.

As for this clonotype: Germline is not matched at one junction end, which may reflect a read error. J is TRBJ2-3 and V is TRBV10-2, with D perhaps TRBD2 (5 bases). The CDR3 is made up of 14 amino acids. In germline, CDR1 is WSHSY, CDR2 SAAADI. This CDR3 reads CASSGRSSSDMQYF. CDR3 nucleotide sequence: TGCGCCAGCAGCGGTCGTTCTAGCTCCGATATGCAGTATTTT.

The rearrangement uses TRBV9 and TRBJ2-5, with 10 bases that match TRBD2. There are 16 residues in the CDR3. The V and J ends lost 0 bases and 4 bases, in that order; junction bases with no gene match: 6. Looked up from germline, CDR1 is SGDLS and CDR2 is YYNGEE. CDR3 sequence reads: CASSVARLAGVETQYF. The CDR3 DNA is TGTGCCAGCAGCGTAGCAAGGCTAGCGGGAGTAGAGACCCAGTACTTC.

This clonotype was seen a few times. V gene TRBV7-2 combines with J gene TRBJ1-5; D might be TRBD1 (6 bases). V was pared by 4 bases and J by 7 bases, with 17 bases between. CDR3 size: 15 residues. Germline V lookup: CDR1 SGHTA, CDR2 FQGNSA. CDR3 residues: CASSSRGGTGQPQHF. The CDR3 DNA sequence: TGTGCCAGCAGCTCCCGAGGGGGGACGGGGCAGCCCCAGCATTTT.